This T cell receptor (beta chain) was recorded in a study of blood T cell repertoires in COVID-19. Study-level information: Material from acute and convalescent COVID-19 was sourced from the United States, Italy and Spain.

Some clones are missing from TCRdb's copy, which holds only in-frame ones; the method was immunoSEQ multiplex PCR. The sample lists 95,000 to 130,000 clones, roughly 79% seen once, with less than 9% in the top ten. This CDR3 contains 17 residues. The germline V gene has CDR1 SGHVS and CDR2 FQNEAQ. Trimming took off 1 base at V and 2 bases at J, with 15 bases between the two ends. The TCR comes from a man between 65 and 79 years old with active or convalescent COVID-19. The V and J genes are TRBV7-8 and TRBJ1-5; D unclear. The sequenced sample was peripheral blood. The CDR3 loop is CASSLGGRGRGNQPQHF. CDR3 DNA sequence: TGTGCCAGCAGCTTAGGAGGGCGGGGAAGGGGCAATCAGCCCCAGCATTTT.